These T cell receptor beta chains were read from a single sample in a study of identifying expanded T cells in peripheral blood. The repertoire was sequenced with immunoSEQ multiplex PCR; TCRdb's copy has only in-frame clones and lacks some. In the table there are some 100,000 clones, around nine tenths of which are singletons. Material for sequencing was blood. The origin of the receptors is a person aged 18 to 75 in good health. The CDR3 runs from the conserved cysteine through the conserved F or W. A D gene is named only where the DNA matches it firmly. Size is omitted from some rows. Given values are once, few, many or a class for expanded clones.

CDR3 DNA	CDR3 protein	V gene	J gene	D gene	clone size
TGTGCCAGCAGCTCCAGCGGGAGCCACGAGCAGTACTTC	CASSSSGSHEQYF	TRBV7-3	TRBJ2-7	TRBD2	-
TGCGCCAGCAGCCTATGGGACGGAGGAAACACCATATATTTT	CASSLWDGGNTIYF	TRBV5-1	TRBJ1-3	-	-
TGCAGTGCCCGGGGACGGGATGGCTACACCTTC	CSARGRDGYTF	TRBV20-1	TRBJ1-2	-	-
TGTGCCGGAAGGACAGAACTCACCGGGGAGCTGTTTTTT	CAGRTELTGELFF	TRBV19	TRBJ2-2	-	-
TGTGCCTGGCGACAGGGTATCAATTTGGGGACCGGGGAGCTGTTTTTT	CAWRQGINLGTGELFF	TRBV30	TRBJ2-2	TRBD1	-
TGTGCCAGCAGCGAACAGCAAGATACGCAGTATTTT	CASSEQQDTQYF	TRBV2	TRBJ2-3	-	-
TGCGCCAGCAGCCCGGGACCACCTATAAGTCACTACGAGCAGTACTTC	CASSPGPPISHYEQYF	TRBV4-3	TRBJ2-7	-	-
TGTGCCAGCAGCTTAGGCCCTGGCACTGAAGCTTTCTTT	CASSLGPGTEAFF	TRBV13	TRBJ1-1	-	-
TGTGCCAGCAGCTTTTCAGGGGGCTCCTATAATTCACCCCTCCACTTT	CASSFSGGSYNSPLHF	TRBV7-2	TRBJ1-6	TRBD1	-
TGTGCCAGCAGCCCACTCCAGGGCCGGGGGACTGAAGCTTTCTTT	CASSPLQGRGTEAFF	TRBV9	TRBJ1-1	-	-
TGTGCCACCAGCAGACAATTGGTCGGTGAAGCTTTCTTT	CATSRQLVGEAFF	TRBV15	TRBJ1-1	-	-
TGTGCCAGCAGTGAGGGACAGACAGATACGCAGTATTTT	CASSEGQTDTQYF	TRBV6-1	TRBJ2-3	TRBD1	once
TGTGCCAGCAGTCCAGGGACAGGGGTCGGCTACACCTTC	CASSPGTGVGYTF	TRBV6-6	TRBJ1-2	TRBD1	-
TGTGCCAGCAGTCAGGGACTAGGAGGCTACGAGCAGTACTTC	CASSQGLGGYEQYF	TRBV7-2	TRBJ2-7	TRBD2	-
TGTGCCAGCAGTCGGATGACAGATACTAATGAAAAACTGTTTTTT	CASSRMTDTNEKLFF	TRBV7-9	TRBJ1-4	-	-
TGTGCCAGCACCCTGATGAATGAGCAGTTCTTC	CASTLMNEQFF	TRBV7-2	TRBJ2-1	-	-
TGTGCCAGCAGCGTAGTTCCTGGTGAGGGGGCGATGGAGACCCAGTACTTC	CASSVVPGEGAMETQYF	TRBV9	TRBJ2-5	TRBD1	-
TGTGCCAGCAGCTTGTGGACAAGCAACAATGAGCAGTTCTTC	CASSLWTSNNEQFF	TRBV7-2	TRBJ2-1	-	-
TGTGCCAGCACCCAGGCGGTTTTTTCCTACAATGAGCAGTTCTTC	CASTQAVFSYNEQFF	TRBV28	TRBJ2-1	-	-
TGTGCCAGCAGTCCTAAAGCTAACTATGGCTACACCTTC	CASSPKANYGYTF	TRBV6-5	TRBJ1-2	-	-
TGTGCCAGCAGCTTACGTGAGGGTAGCGGAGAGGATGAGCAGTTCTTC	CASSLREGSGEDEQFF	TRBV7-9	TRBJ2-1	-	-
TGTGCCAGCAGTTTGGGACAGGGCACTAGTGAGCAGTTCTTC	CASSLGQGTSEQFF	TRBV28	TRBJ2-1	TRBD1	-
TGTGCCAGCAGCGAAGACAGTATTCCTTACTCGGTTGGCTACACCTTC	CASSEDSIPYSVGYTF	TRBV7-8	TRBJ1-2	-	-
TGTGCCAGCAGCTCCACCGGGACTAGCGGGAGGAATGAGCAGTTCTTC	CASSSTGTSGRNEQFF	TRBV5-4	TRBJ2-1	TRBD2	-
TGTGCCACCAGCAGAGATCCCGGGAAGGACTATGGCTACACCTTC	CATSRDPGKDYGYTF	TRBV15	TRBJ1-2	-	-
TGTGCCAGCAGCCCGGGAGGGGGCACAGGGAGCACAGATACGCAGTATTTT	CASSPGGGTGSTDTQYF	TRBV5-6	TRBJ2-3	-	-
TGTGCCAGCTTAGGGACGACGAACACCGGGGAGCTGTTTTTT	CASLGTTNTGELFF	TRBV5-8	TRBJ2-2	-	-
TGTGCCAGCAGCTTAGGTGACAGGGGGCAAGAGACCCAGTACTTC	CASSLGDRGQETQYF	TRBV7-2	TRBJ2-5	TRBD1	once
TGTGCCAGTCACGCAGGGTATCAGCCCCAGCATTTT	CASHAGYQPQHF	TRBV19	TRBJ1-5	-	few